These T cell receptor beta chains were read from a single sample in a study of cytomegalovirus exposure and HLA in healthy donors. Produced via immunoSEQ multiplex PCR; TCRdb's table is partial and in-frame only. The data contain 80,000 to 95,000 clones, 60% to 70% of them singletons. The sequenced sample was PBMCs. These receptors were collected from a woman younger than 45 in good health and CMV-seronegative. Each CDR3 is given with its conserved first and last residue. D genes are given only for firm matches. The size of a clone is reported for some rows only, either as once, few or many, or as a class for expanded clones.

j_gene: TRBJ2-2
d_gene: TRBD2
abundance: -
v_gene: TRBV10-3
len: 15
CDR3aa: CAISRLAGDTGELFF
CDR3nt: TGTGCCATCAGTAGACTAGCGGGAGACACCGGGGAGCTGTTTTTT

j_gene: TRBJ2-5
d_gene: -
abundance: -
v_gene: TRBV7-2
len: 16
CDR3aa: CASSLTLTAYQETQYF
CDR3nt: TGTGCCAGCAGCCTCACCCTGACAGCGTACCAAGAGACCCAGTACTTC

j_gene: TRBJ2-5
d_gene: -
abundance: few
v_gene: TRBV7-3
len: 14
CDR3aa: CASSYGGNQETQYF
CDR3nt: TGTGCCAGCAGCTATGGGGGGAACCAAGAGACCCAGTACTTC

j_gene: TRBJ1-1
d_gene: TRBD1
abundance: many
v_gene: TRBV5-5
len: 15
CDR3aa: CASSLVGTGNTEAFF
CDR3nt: TGTGCCAGCAGCTTGGTGGGGACAGGGAACACTGAAGCTTTCTTT

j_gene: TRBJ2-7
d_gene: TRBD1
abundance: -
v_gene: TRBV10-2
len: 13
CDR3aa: CASSGQGAYEQYF
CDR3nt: TGCGCCAGCAGTGGACAGGGGGCCTACGAGCAGTACTTC

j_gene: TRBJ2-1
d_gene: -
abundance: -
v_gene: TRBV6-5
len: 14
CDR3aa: CASSLQYSGNEQFF
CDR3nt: TGTGCCAGCAGTCTTCAGTATAGCGGAAATGAGCAGTTCTTC

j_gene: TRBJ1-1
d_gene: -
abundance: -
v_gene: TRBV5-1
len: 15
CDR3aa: CASSFRPGVGTEAFF
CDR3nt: TGCGCCAGCAGCTTTAGGCCAGGGGTTGGCACTGAAGCTTTCTTT

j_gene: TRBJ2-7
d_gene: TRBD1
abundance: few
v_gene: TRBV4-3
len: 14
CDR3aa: CASSQRTGFYEQYF
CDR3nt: TGCGCCAGCAGCCAACGGACAGGATTCTACGAGCAGTACTTC

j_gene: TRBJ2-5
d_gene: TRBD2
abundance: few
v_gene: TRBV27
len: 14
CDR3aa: CASRRTSGGETQYF
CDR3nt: TGTGCCAGTCGCAGGACTAGCGGGGGAGAGACCCAGTACTTC

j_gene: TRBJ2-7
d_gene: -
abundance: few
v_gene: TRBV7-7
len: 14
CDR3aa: CASSPGPGEYEQYF
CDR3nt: TGTGCCAGCAGCCCTGGGCCGGGGGAATACGAGCAGTACTTC

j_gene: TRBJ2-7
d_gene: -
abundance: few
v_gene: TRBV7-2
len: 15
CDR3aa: CASSLEGGGGYEQYF
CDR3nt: TGTGCCAGCAGCTTAGAGGGGGGAGGGGGATACGAGCAGTACTTC

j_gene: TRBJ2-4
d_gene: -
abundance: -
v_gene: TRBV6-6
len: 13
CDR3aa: CASSGGAKNIQYF
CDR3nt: TGTGCCAGCAGTGGGGGCGCCAAAAACATTCAGTACTTC

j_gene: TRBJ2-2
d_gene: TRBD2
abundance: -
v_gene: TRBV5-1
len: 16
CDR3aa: CATRPASGGNTGELFF
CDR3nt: TGCGCCACCCGACCCGCTAGCGGGGGGAACACCGGGGAGCTGTTTTTT

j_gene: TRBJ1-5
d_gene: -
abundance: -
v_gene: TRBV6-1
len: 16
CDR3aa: CASSEPSRVRNQPQHF
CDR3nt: TGTGCCAGCAGTGAACCGAGTAGAGTACGGAATCAGCCCCAGCATTTT

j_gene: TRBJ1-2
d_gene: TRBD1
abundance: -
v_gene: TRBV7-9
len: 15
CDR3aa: CASSLDVQGAKGYTF
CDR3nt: TGTGCCAGCAGCTTAGACGTCCAGGGGGCGAAGGGCTACACCTTC

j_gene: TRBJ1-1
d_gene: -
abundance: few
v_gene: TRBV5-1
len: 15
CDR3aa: CASSSQMGGGTEAFF
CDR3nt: TGCGCCAGCAGCTCGCAAATGGGGGGGGGCACTGAAGCTTTCTTT

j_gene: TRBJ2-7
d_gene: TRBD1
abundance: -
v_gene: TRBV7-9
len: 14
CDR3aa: CASRGTGFNYEQYF
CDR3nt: TGTGCCAGCAGGGGGACAGGTTTTAACTACGAGCAGTACTTC

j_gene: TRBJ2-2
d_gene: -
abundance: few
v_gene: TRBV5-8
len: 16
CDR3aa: CASSLGYQQNTGELFF
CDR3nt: TGTGCCAGCAGCTTGGGATACCAACAGAACACCGGGGAGCTGTTTTTT

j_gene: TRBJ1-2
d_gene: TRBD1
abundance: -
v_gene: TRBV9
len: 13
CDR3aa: CASSANRQGLYTF
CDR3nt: TGTGCCAGCAGCGCCAATAGACAGGGGCTCTACACCTTC

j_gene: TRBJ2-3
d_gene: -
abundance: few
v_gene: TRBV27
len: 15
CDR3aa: CASGLGGLGTDTQYF
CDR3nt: TGTGCCAGCGGTTTGGGCGGGCTCGGCACAGATACGCAGTATTTT

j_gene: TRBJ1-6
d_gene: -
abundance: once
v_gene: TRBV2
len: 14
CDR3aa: CASSEEGGRVPLHF
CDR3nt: TGTGCCAGCAGTGAAGAGGGGGGGCGCGTACCCCTCCACTTT

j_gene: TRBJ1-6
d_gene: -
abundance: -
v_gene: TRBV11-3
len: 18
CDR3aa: CASSKVTRVSSYNSPLHF
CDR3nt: TGTGCCAGCAGTAAAGTCACTCGGGTCAGCTCCTATAATTCACCCCTCCACTTT

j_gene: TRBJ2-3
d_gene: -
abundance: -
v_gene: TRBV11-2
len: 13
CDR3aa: CASSLGLADTQYF
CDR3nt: TGTGCCAGCAGCTTAGGACTGGCAGATACGCAGTATTTT

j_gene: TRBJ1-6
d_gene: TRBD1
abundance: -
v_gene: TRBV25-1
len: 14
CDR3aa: CAIRGDRVDSPLHF
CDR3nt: TGTGCTATAAGAGGAGACAGGGTGGATTCACCCCTCCACTTT

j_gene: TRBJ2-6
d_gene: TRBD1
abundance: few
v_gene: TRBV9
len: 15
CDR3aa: CASGQGAAGANVLTF
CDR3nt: TGTGCCAGTGGACAGGGGGCTGCTGGGGCCAACGTCCTGACTTTC

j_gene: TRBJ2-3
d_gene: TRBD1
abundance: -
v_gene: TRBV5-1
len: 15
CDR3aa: CASSLRGQITDTQYF
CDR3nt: TGCGCCAGCAGCTTGAGGGGACAGATTACAGATACGCAGTATTTT

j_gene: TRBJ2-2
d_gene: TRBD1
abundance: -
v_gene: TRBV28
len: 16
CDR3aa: CASSSWDRGWTGELFF
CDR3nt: TGTGCCAGCAGTTCCTGGGACAGGGGATGGACCGGGGAGCTGTTTTTT

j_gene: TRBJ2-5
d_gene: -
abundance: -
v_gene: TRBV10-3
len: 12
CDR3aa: CAISGRTLQQYF
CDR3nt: TGTGCCATCAGTGGACGGACTCTTCAGCAGTACTTC

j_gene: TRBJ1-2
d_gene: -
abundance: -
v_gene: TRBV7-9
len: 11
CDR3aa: CASSENYGYTF
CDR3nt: TGTGCCAGCAGCGAGAACTATGGCTACACCTTC

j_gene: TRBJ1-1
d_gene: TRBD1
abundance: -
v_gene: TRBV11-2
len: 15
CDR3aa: CASSLRGQGILEAFF
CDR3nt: TGTGCCAGCAGCTTAAGGGGACAGGGAATACTTGAAGCTTTCTTT

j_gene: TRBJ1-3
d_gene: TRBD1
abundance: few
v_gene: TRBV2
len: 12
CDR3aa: CARGTGSNTIYF
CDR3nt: TGTGCCAGAGGGACAGGGAGCAACACCATATATTTT

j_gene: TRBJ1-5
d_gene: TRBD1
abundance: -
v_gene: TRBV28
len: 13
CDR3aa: CASRTGVSQPQHF
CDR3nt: TGTGCCAGCAGAACAGGGGTGTCCCAGCCCCAGCATTTT

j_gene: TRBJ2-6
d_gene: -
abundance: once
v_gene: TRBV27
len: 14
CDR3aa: CASSLRPGANVLTF
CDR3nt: TGTGCCAGCAGTTTACGTCCTGGGGCCAACGTCCTGACTTTC

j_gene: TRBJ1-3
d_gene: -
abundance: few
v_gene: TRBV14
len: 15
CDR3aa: CASSQGFSSGNTIYF
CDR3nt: TGTGCCAGCAGCCAAGGTTTCAGCTCTGGAAACACCATATATTTT

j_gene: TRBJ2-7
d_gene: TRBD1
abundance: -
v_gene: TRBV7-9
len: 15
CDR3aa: CASSPTGVVAYEQYF
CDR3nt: TGTGCCAGCAGCCCGACAGGGGTCGTAGCTTACGAGCAGTACTTC

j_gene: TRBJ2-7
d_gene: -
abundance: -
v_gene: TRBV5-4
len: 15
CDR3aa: CASSSRGRSFYEQYF
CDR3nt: TGTGCCAGCAGCTCCAGGGGACGCTCTTTCTACGAGCAGTACTTC

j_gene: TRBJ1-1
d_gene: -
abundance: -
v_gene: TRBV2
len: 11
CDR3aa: CARSGNTEAFF
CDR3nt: TGTGCCAGGAGCGGGAACACTGAAGCTTTCTTT

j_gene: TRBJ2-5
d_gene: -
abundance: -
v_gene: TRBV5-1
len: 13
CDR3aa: CASRRAGQETQYF
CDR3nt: TGCGCCAGCCGAAGAGCGGGTCAAGAGACCCAGTACTTC

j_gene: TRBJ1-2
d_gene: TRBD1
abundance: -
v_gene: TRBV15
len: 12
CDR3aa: CATSGWGQGHTF
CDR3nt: TGTGCCACCAGCGGATGGGGACAGGGCCACACCTTC

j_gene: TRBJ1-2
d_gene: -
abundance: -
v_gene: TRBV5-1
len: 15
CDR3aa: CASSLVSGTNYGYTF
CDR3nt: TGCGCCAGCAGCTTGGTGTCAGGAACTAACTATGGCTACACCTTC

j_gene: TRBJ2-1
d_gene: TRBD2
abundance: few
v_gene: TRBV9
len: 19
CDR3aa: CASSTGLAGAGSSYNEQFF
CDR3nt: TGTGCCAGCAGCACGGGACTAGCGGGAGCTGGGAGCTCCTACAATGAGCAGTTCTTC

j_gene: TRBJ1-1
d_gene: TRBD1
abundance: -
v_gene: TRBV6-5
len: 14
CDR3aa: CASRITGGASEAFF
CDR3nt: TGTGCCAGCAGGATAACAGGGGGCGCCTCTGAAGCTTTCTTT

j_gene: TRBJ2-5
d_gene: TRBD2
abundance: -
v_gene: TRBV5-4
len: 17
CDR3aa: CASSLQLGLEHQETQYF
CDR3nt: TGTGCCAGCAGTCTGCAATTGGGACTAGAGCACCAAGAGACCCAGTACTTC

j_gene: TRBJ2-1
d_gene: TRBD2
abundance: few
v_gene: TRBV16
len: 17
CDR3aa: CASSQTQGLGGNNEQFF
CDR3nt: TGTGCCAGCAGCCAAACCCAAGGCCTGGGAGGGAACAATGAGCAGTTCTTC

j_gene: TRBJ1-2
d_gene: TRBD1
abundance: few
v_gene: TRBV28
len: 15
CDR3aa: CASSGWDSLGYGYTF
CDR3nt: TGTGCCAGCAGCGGGTGGGACAGCTTAGGGTATGGCTACACCTTC

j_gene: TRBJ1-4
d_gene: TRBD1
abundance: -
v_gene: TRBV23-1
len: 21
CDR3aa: CASSQSLGVTGGMKDVVKLFF
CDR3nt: TGCGCCAGCAGTCAATCTCTAGGCGTGACAGGGGGTATGAAGGATGTGGTAAAACTGTTTTTT

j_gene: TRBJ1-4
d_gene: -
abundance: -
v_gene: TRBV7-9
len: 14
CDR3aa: CASSRQSSNEKLFF
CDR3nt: TGTGCCAGCAGTCGACAGAGTTCTAATGAAAAACTGTTTTTT

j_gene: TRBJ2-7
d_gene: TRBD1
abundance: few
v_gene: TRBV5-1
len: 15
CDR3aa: CASSLVRDRAYEQYF
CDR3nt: TGCGCCAGCAGCTTGGTTCGGGACAGGGCCTACGAGCAGTACTTC

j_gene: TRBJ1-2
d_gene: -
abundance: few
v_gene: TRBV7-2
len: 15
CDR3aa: CASSMGGRAYYGYTF
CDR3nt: TGTGCCAGCAGCATGGGAGGGAGGGCCTACTATGGCTACACCTTC